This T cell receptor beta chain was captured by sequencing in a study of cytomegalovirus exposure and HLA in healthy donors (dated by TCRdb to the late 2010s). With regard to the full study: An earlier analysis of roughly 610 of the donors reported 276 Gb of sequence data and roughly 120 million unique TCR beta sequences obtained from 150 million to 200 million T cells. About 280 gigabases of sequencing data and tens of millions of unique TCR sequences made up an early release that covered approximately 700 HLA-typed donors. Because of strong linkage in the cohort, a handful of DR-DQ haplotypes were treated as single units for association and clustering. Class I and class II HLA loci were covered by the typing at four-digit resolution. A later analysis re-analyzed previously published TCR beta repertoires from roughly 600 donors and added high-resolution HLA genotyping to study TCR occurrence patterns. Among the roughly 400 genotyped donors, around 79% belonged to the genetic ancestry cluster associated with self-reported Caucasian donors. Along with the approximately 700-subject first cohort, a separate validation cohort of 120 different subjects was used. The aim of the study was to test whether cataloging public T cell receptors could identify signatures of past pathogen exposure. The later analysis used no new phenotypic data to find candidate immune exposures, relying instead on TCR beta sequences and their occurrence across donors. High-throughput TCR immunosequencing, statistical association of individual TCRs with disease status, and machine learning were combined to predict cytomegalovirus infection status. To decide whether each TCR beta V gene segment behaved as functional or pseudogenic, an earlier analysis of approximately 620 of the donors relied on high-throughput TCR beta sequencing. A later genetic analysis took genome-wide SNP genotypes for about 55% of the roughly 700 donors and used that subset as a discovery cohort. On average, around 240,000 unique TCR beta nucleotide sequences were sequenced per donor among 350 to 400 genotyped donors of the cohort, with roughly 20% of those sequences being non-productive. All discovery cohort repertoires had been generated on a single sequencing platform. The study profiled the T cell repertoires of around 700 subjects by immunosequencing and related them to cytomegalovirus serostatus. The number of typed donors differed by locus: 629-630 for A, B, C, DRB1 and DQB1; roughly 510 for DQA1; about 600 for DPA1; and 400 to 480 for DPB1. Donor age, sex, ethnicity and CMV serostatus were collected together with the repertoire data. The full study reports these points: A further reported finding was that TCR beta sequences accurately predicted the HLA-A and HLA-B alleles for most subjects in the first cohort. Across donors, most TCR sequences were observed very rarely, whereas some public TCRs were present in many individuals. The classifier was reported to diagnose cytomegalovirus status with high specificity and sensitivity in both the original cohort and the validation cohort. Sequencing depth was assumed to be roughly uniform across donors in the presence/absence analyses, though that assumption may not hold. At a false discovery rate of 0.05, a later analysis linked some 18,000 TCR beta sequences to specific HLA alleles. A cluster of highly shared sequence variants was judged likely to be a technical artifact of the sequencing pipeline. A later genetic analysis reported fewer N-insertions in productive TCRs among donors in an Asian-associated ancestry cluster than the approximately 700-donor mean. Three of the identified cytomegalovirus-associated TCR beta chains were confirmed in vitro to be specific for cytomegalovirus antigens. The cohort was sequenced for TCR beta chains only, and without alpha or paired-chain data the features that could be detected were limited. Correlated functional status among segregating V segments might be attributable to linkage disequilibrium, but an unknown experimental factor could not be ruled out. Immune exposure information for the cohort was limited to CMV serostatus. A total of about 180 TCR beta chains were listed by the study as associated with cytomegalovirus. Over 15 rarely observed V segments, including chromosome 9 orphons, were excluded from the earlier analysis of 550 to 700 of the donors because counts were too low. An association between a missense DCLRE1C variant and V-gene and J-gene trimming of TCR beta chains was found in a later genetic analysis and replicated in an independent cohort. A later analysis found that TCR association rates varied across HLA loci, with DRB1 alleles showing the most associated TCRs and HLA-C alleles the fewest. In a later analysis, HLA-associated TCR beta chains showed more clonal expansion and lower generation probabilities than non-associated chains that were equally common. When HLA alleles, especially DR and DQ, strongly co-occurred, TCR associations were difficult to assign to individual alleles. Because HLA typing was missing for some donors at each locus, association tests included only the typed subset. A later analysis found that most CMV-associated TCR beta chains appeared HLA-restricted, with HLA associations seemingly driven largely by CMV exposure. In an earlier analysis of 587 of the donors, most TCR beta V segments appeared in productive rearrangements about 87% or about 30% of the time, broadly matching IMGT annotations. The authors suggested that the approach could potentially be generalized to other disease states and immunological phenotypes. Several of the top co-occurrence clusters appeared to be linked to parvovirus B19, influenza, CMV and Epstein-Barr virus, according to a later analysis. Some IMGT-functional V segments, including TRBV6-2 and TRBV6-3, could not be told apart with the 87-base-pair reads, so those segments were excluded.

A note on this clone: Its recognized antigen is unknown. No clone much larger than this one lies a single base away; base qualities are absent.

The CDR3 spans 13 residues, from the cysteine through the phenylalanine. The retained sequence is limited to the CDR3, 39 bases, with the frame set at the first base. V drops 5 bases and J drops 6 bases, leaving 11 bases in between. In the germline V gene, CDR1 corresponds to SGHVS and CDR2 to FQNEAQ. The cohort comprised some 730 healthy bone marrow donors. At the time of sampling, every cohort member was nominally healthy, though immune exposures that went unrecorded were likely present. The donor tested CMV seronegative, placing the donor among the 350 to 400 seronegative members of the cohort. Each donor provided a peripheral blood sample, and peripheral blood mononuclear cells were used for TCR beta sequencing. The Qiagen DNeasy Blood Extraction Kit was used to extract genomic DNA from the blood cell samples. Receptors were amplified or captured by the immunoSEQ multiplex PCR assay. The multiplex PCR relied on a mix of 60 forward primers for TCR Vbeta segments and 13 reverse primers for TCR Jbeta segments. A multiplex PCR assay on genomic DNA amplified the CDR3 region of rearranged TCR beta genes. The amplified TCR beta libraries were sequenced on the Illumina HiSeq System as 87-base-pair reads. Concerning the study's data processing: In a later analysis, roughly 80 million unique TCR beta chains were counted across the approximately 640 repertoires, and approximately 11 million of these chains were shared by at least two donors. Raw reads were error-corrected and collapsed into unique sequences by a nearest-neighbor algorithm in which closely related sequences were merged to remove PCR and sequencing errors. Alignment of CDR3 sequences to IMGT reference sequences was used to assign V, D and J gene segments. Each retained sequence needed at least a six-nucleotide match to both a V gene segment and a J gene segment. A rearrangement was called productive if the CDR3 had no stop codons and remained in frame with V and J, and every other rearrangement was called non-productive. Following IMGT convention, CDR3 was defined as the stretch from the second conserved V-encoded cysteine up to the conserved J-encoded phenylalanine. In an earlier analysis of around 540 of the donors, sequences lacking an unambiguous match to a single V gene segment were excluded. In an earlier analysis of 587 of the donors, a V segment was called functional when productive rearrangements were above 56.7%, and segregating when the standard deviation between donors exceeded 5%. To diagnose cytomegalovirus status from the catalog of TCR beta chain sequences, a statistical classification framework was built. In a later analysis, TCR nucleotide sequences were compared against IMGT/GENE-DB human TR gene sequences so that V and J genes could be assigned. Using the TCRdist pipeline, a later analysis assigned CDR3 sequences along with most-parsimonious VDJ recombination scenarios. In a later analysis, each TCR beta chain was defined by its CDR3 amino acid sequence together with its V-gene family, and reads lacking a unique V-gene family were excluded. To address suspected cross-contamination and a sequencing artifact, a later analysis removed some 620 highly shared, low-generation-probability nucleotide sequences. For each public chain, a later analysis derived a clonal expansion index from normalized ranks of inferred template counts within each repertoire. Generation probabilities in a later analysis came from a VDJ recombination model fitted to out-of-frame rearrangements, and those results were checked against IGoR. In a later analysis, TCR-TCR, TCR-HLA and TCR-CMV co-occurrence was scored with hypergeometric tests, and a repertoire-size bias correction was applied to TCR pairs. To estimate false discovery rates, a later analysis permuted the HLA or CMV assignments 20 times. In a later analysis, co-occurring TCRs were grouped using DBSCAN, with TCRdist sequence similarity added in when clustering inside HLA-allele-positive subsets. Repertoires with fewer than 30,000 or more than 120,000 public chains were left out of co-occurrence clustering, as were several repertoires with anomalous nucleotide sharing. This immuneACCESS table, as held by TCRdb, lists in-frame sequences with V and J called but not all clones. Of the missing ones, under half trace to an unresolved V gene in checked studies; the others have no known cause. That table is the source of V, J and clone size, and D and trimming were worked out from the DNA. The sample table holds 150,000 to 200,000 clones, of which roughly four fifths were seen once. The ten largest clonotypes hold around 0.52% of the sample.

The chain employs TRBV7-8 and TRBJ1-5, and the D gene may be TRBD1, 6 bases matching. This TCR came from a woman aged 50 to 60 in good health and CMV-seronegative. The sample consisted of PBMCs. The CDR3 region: CASSPRGGQPQHF. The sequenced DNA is TGTGCCAGCAGCCCAAGAGGGGGTCAGCCCCAGCATTTT.